The following is a T cell receptor (beta chain) sequence with its context. The antigen this receptor binds is unknown. No per-base quality is available; no much larger clone lies one base away. This record comes from a study of cytomegalovirus exposure and HLA in healthy donors (dated by TCRdb to about 2017). Context from the whole study: An earlier analysis of about 530 of the donors reported about 300 Gb of sequence data and 117 million unique TCR beta sequences obtained from about 180 million T cells. To predict cytomegalovirus infection status, the study brought together high-throughput TCR immunosequencing, statistical association of individual TCRs with disease status, and machine learning. Of the approximately 400 genotyped donors, approximately 80% fell in the genetic ancestry cluster associated with self-reported Caucasian donors. Around 320 gigabases of sequencing data and tens of millions of unique TCR sequences were included in an early release covering under 650 HLA-typed donors. Roughly five DR-DQ haplotypes were treated as single units for association and clustering because of strong linkage in the cohort. Every repertoire in the discovery cohort had been generated on one and the same sequencing platform. Using immunosequencing, the study profiled T cell repertoires from approximately 700 subjects and related those repertoires to cytomegalovirus serostatus. The number of typed donors differed by locus: roughly 629-640 for A, B, C, DRB1 and DQB1; 522 for DQA1; approximately 600 for DPA1; and around 490 for DPB1. Among about 400 genotyped donors of the cohort, an average of approximately 220,000 unique TCR beta nucleotide sequences was sequenced per donor, of which about 18% were non-productive. In the later analysis, no new phenotypic data were used to find candidate immune exposures; instead, reliance was placed on TCR beta sequences and their occurrence across donors. The study aimed to test whether signatures of past pathogen exposure could be identified by cataloging public T cell receptors. In an earlier analysis of 587 of the donors, high-throughput TCR beta sequencing was used to judge whether each TCR beta V gene segment behaved as functional or pseudogenic. Class I and class II HLA loci were covered by the typing at four-digit resolution. Donor age, sex, ethnicity and CMV serostatus were compiled together with the repertoire data. Genome-wide SNP genotypes for about three fifths of the roughly 670 donors were used in a later genetic analysis, which treated that subset as a discovery cohort. To study patterns of TCR occurrence, a later analysis re-analyzed previously published TCR beta repertoires from around 660 donors and added high-resolution HLA genotyping. Besides the first cohort of roughly 700 subjects, a separate validation cohort made up of 95 to 150 different subjects was used.

Overall study results and their limits: Most TCR sequences were seen in very few donors, while some public TCRs were found in many individuals. In both the original and validation cohorts, the classifier was reported to diagnose cytomegalovirus status with high specificity and sensitivity. A later analysis associated 15,000 to 20,000 TCR beta sequences with specific HLA alleles at a false discovery rate of 0.05. The earlier analysis of some 560 of the donors excluded 15 to 20 rarely observed V segments, including chromosome 9 orphons, because counts were too low. According to a later analysis, most CMV-associated TCR beta chains appeared to be HLA-restricted, and the HLA associations seemed to be driven largely by CMV exposure. A cluster of highly shared sequence variants was judged likely to be a technical artifact of the sequencing pipeline. Assigning TCR associations to individual alleles was difficult when HLA alleles, especially DR and DQ, strongly co-occurred. A further reported finding was that TCR beta sequences accurately predicted the HLA-A and HLA-B alleles for most subjects in the first cohort. In an earlier analysis of more than 450 of the donors, most TCR beta V segments were observed in productive rearrangements about 87% or about 30% of the time, broadly matching IMGT annotations. A later analysis found that HLA-associated TCR beta chains were more clonally expanded and had lower generation probabilities than equally common non-associated chains. According to a later analysis, parvovirus B19, influenza, CMV and Epstein-Barr virus appeared linked to several top co-occurrence clusters. The study listed 150 to 200 TCR beta chains as associated with cytomegalovirus. Compared with the approximately 720-donor mean, donors in an Asian-associated ancestry cluster had fewer N-insertions in productive TCRs, according to a later genetic analysis. This cohort had only TCR beta chains sequenced, and the lack of alpha or paired-chain data limited which features could be detected. Sequencing depth was assumed to be roughly uniform across donors in the presence/absence analyses, though that assumption may not hold. In vitro tests confirmed that a few of the cytomegalovirus-associated TCR beta chains recognize cytomegalovirus antigens. Because the 87-base-pair reads could not distinguish some IMGT-functional V segments, including TRBV6-2 and TRBV6-3, those segments were excluded. Because some donors lacked HLA typing at each locus, the association tests relied only on the typed subset. The only immune exposure information available for the cohort was CMV serostatus. It was suggested by the authors that the approach could potentially be generalized to other disease states and immunological phenotypes. Linkage disequilibrium might explain the correlated functional status among segregating V segments, but an unknown experimental factor could not be excluded. According to a later analysis, TCR association rates differed among HLA loci, with DRB1 alleles showing the most associated TCRs and HLA-C alleles showing the fewest. An association between a missense DCLRE1C variant and V-gene and J-gene trimming of TCR beta chains was found in a later genetic analysis and replicated in an independent cohort.

The CDR3 spans 12 residues, from the cysteine through the phenylalanine. Only the CDR3 part of the read is kept: 36 bases, read in frame from the first base. CDR1 and CDR2, looked up from the germline V gene (reference sequence), are WNHNN and SYGVQD. After removal of 6 bases from V and 13 bases from J, the junction retains 11 bases not matched to a gene. The cohort comprised more than 550 healthy bone marrow donors. At the time of sampling, every cohort member was nominally healthy, though immune exposures that went unrecorded were likely present. The donor was CMV seropositive and belonged to the group of 250 to 300 seropositive cohort members. A peripheral blood sample was collected from each donor, and TCR beta sequencing was performed on peripheral blood mononuclear cells. The Qiagen DNeasy Blood Extraction Kit was used to extract genomic DNA from the blood cell samples. The library was made by the immunoSEQ multiplex PCR assay. For the multiplex PCR, a mixture combining 60 forward primers for TCR Vbeta segments and 13 reverse primers for TCR Jbeta segments was used. The CDR3 region of rearranged TCR beta genes was amplified from genomic DNA by a multiplex PCR assay. On the Illumina HiSeq System, the amplified TCR beta libraries were sequenced as 87-base-pair reads. Turning to the authors' computational methods: Across the 670 or so repertoires, a later analysis counted some 81 million unique TCR beta chains, roughly 11 million of which were shared by at least two donors. A nearest-neighbor algorithm error-corrected the raw reads and collapsed the reads into unique sequences, merging closely related sequences to remove PCR and sequencing errors. CDR3 sequences were aligned to IMGT reference sequences to assign V, D and J gene segments. Each retained sequence needed at least a six-nucleotide match to both a V gene segment and a J gene segment. Rearrangements were classified as productive when the CDR3 lacked stop codons and remained in frame with V and J, and all other rearrangements were classified as non-productive. CDR3 was defined by IMGT convention, running from the second conserved V-encoded cysteine to the conserved J-encoded phenylalanine. In an earlier analysis of roughly 580 of the donors, sequences lacking an unambiguous match to a single V gene segment were excluded. In an earlier analysis of a few hundred of the donors, V segments were called functional above 56.7% productive rearrangements and were called segregating when the between-donor standard deviation exceeded 5%. A statistical classification framework was developed to diagnose cytomegalovirus status using the catalog of TCR beta chain sequences. In a later analysis, TCR nucleotide sequences were compared against IMGT/GENE-DB human TR gene sequences so that V and J genes could be assigned. Using the TCRdist pipeline, a later analysis assigned CDR3 sequences along with most-parsimonious VDJ recombination scenarios. In a later analysis, every TCR beta chain was defined by the combination of its CDR3 amino acid sequence and its V-gene family, and reads without a unique V-gene family were dropped. As a way to deal with suspected cross-contamination and a sequencing artifact, a later analysis dropped 450 to 700 nucleotide sequences that were highly shared and had low generation probability. For each public chain, a later analysis derived a clonal expansion index from normalized ranks of inferred template counts within each repertoire. Generation probabilities in a later analysis came from a VDJ recombination model fitted to out-of-frame rearrangements, and those results were checked against IGoR. Hypergeometric tests were used in a later analysis to score TCR-TCR, TCR-HLA and TCR-CMV co-occurrence, with a repertoire-size bias correction applied to the TCR pairs. A later analysis estimated false discovery rates by permuting HLA or CMV assignments 20 times. A later analysis grouped co-occurring TCRs with DBSCAN, adding TCRdist sequence similarity when clustering within HLA-allele-positive subsets. Co-occurrence clustering excluded repertoires with fewer than 30,000 or more than 120,000 public chains, plus five with anomalous nucleotide sharing. This immuneACCESS table, as held by TCRdb, lists in-frame sequences with V and J called but not all clones. Of the missing ones, under half trace to an unresolved V gene in checked studies; the others have no known cause. V and J calls and clone size are those listed in that table; D and trimming were worked out from the DNA. For this sample there are about 130,000 clones; 74% appear just once. The ten largest clones take up roughly 6% of the sample.

Specimen: PBMCs. The clonotype comes from a woman aged 50 to 65 in good health and CMV-seropositive. The chain is assembled from TRBV10-1 and TRBJ2-5, with 7 bases in between that match TRBD1. The CDR3 region: CASRDNRGSLYF. The nucleotide sequence reads TGCGCCAGCAGGGACAACAGGGGATCCTTGTACTTC.